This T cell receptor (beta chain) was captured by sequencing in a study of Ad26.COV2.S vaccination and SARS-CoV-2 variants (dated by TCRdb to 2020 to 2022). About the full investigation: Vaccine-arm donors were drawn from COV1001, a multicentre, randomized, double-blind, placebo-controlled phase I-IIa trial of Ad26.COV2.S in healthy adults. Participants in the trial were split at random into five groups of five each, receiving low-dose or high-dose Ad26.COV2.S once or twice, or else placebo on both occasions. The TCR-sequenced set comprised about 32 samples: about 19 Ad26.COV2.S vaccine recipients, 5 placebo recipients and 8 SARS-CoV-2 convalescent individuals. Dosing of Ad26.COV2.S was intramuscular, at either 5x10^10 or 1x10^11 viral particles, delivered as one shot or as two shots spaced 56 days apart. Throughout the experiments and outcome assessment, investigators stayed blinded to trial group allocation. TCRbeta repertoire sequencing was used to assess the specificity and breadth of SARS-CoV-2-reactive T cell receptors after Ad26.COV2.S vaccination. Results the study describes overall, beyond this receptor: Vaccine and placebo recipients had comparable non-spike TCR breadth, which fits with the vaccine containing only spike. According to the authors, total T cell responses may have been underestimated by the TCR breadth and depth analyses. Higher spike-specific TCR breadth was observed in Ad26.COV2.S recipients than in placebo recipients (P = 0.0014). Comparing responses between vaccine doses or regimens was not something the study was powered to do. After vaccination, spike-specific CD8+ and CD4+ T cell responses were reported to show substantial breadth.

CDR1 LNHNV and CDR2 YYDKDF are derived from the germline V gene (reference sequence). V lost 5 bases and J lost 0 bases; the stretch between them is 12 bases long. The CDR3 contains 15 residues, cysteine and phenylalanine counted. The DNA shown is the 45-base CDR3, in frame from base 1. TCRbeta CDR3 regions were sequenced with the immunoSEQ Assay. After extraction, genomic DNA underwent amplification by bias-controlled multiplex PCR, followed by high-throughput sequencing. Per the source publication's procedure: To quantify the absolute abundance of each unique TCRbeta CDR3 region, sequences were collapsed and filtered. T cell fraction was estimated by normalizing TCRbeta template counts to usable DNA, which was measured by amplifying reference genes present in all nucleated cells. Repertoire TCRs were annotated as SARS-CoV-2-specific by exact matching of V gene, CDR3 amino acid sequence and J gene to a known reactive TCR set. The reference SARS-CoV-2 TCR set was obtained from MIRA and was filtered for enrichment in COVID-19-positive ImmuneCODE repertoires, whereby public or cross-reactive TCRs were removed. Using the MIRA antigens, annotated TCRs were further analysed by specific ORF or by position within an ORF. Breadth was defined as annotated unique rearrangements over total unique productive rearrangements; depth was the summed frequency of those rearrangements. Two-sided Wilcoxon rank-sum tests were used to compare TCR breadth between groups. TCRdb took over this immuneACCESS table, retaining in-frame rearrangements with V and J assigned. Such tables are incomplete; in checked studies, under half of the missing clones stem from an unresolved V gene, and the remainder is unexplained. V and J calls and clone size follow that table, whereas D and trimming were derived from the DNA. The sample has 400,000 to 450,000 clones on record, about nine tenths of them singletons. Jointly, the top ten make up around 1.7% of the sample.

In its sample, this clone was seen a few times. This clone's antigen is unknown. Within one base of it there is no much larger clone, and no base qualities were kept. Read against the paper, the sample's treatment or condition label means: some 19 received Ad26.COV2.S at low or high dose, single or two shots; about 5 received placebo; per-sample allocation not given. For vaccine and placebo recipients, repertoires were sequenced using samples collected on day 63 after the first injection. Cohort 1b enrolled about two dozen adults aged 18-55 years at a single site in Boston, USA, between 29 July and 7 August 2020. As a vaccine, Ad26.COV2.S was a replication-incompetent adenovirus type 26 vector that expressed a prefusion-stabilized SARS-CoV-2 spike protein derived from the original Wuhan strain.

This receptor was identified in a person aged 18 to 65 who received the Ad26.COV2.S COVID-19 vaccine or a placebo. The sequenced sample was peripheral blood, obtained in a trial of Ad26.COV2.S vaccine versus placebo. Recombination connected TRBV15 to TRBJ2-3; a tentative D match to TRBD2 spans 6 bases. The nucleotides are TGTGCCACCAGCGGTCGGGGGTTCAGCACAGATACGCAGTATTTT. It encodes CATSGRGFSTDTQYF.